Included here is one T cell receptor beta chain sequence, with context. The sample comes from a study of blood T cell repertoires in COVID-19. Source study methods: Using reference gene primer amplification, nucleated cell counts were estimated. Clones were read by immunoSEQ multiplex PCR, and TCRdb kept only the in-frame ones, dropping some. V and J calls and clone size are those listed in that table; D and trimming were worked out from the DNA. Of about 37,000 clones in the sample, more than 80% were seen once. This CDR3 comprises 19 residues. The TCR originated in a woman in her sixties or seventies with acute or convalescent COVID-19. The J gene is TRBJ2-1, the V gene TRBV12-2; the D call in the table, TRBD2, was not verified against the DNA. TRBV12-2 is noted as a pseudogene. The sequenced sample consisted of peripheral blood. The CDR3 DNA reads TGTGCAAGTCGCTTAGAGTGGCTAGCGGGGGGAATTTTCCCCAATGAGCAGTTCTTC. Protein product: CASRLEWLAGGIFPNEQFF.